Described below is a single T cell receptor (beta chain) sequence and its context. Its antigen remains unknown. The source of the sample is a study of cytomegalovirus exposure and HLA in healthy donors. About the research overall: An analysis done earlier identified about 100 million unique TCR beta sequences from 150 million to 200 million T cells. Findings and caveats of the study: HLA allele associations emerged for 16,951 TCR beta sequences in a later analysis, at 0.05 false discovery rate. Cytomegalovirus-associated TCR beta chains were listed, numbering roughly 150. Several top significant clusters appeared, in a later analysis, to be linked to common viral pathogens.

The CDR3 contains 16 residues. V shed 2 bases and J shed 2 bases, with 13 bases lying between them. Germline V CDR1 and CDR2: LGHNT, FRNRAP. PCR involved 60 Vbeta and 13 Jbeta primers. Using immunoSEQ multiplex PCR, the repertoire was profiled, and TCRdb retains in-frame clones only, with some absent. The sample shows over 90,000 clones, 63% of them seen only once. The chain employs TRBV12-5 and TRBJ1-5; no definite D call. Sequences were obtained from PBMCs. The clonotype originates from a human donor in good health. The DNA of the CDR3 is TGTGCTAGTGGTTTGATGAGCGGGGTTGGCAATCAGCCCCAGCATTTT. It yields the protein CASGLMSGVGNQPQHF.